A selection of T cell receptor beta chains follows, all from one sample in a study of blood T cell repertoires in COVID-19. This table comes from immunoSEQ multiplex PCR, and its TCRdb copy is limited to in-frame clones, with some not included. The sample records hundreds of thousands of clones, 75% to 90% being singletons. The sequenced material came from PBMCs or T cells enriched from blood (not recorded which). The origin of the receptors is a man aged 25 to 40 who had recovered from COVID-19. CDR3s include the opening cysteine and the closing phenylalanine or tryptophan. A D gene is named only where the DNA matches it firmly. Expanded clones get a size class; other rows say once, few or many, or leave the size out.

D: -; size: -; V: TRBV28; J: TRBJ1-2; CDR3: CASSLQGIEYGYTF; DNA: TGTGCCAGCAGCCTACAGGGCATTGAATATGGCTACACCTTC
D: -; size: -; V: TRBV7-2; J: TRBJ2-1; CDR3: CASSLAPLGAGHEQFF; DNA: TGTGCCAGCAGCTTAGCCCCCCTGGGGGCGGGCCATGAGCAGTTCTTC
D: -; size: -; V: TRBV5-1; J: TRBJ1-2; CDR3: CASSEGSYGYTF; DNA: TGCGCCAGCAGTGAGGGTTCTTACGGCTACACCTTC
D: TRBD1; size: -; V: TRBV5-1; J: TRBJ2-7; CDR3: CASSLGQGFHEQYF; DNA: TGCGCCAGCAGCTTGGGACAGGGCTTCCACGAGCAGTACTTC
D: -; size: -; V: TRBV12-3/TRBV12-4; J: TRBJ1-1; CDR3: CASSLVGAEAFF; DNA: TGTGCCAGCAGTTTAGTTGGGGCGGAAGCTTTCTTT
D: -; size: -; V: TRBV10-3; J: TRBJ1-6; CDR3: CAISGDFSYNSPLHF; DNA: TGTGCCATCAGTGGGGACTTCTCCTATAATTCACCCCTCCACTTT
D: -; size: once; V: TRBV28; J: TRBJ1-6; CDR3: CASKSGNPYNSPLHF; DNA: TGTGCCAGCAAGTCAGGGAACCCCTATAATTCACCCCTCCACTTT
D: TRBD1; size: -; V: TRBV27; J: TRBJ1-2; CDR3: CASSLSRTGGSGYTF; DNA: TGTGCCAGCAGTTTATCGAGGACAGGGGGTAGTGGCTACACCTTC
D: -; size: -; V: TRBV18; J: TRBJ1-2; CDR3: CASSPPGPKDGYTF; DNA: TGTGCCAGCTCACCACCGGGGCCCAAAGACGGCTACACCTTC
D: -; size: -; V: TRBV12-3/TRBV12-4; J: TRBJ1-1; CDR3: CASSRTENTEAFF; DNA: TGTGCCAGCAGTAGGACAGAAAACACTGAAGCTTTCTTT
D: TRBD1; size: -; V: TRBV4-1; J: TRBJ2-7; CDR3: CASSPTGQDAYEQYF; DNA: TGCGCCAGCAGCCCTACGGGACAGGACGCCTACGAGCAGTACTTC
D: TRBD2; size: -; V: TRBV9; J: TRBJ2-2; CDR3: CASSVAGLVGTGELFF; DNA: TGTGCCAGCAGCGTAGCGGGACTAGTGGGCACCGGGGAGCTGTTTTTT
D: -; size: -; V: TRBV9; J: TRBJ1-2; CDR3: CASSVDGGPGYTF; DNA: TGTGCCAGCAGCGTTGACGGGGGGCCGGGCTACACCTTC
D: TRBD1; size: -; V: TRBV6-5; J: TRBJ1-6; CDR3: CASSLSTGQGRSPLHF; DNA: TGTGCCAGCAGTTTGAGTACGGGACAGGGTCGATCACCCCTCCACTTT
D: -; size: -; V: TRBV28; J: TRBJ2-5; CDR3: CASTPDRKETQYF; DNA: TGTGCCAGCACCCCGGACAGAAAAGAGACCCAGTACTTC
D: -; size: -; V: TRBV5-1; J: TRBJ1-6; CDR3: CASSLAGGDSPLHF; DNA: TGCGCCAGCAGCTTGGCCGGAGGGGATTCACCCCTCCACTTT
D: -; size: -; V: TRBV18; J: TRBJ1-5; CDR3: CASSHQGYGNQPQHF; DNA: TGTGCCAGCTCACACCAGGGCTACGGGAATCAGCCCCAGCATTTT
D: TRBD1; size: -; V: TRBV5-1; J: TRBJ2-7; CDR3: CASSPTGVRDEQYF; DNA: TGCGCCAGCAGCCCCACAGGGGTGAGGGACGAGCAGTACTTC
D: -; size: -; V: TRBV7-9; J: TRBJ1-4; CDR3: CASSFLRSETTNEKLFF; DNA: TGTGCCAGCAGCTTCCTACGGTCCGAAACAACTAATGAAAAACTGTTTTTT
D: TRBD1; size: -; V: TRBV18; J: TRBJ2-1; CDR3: CASSRLGQEGSDEQFF; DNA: TGTGCCAGCTCGCGCTTGGGACAGGAAGGGTCCGATGAGCAGTTCTTC
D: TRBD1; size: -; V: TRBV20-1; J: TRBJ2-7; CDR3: CSVSGTGTYYEQYF; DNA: TGCAGTGTTAGTGGGACAGGGACATACTACGAGCAGTACTTC
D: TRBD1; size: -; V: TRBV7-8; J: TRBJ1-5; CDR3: CASSKHGTGFVGSNQPQHF; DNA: TGTGCCAGCAGCAAGCATGGGACAGGGTTTGTAGGGAGCAATCAGCCCCAGCATTTT
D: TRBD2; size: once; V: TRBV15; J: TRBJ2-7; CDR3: CATSSTPGLAGSSLYEQYF; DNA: TGTGCCACCAGCTCGACGCCGGGACTAGCGGGATCGTCTCTATACGAGCAGTACTTC
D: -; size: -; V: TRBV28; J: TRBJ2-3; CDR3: CASEDQHRMRGTDTQYF; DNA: TGTGCCAGCGAAGACCAACATAGGATGAGGGGCACAGATACGCAGTATTTT
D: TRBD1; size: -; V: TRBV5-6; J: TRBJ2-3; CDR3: CASSLGTASTDTQYF; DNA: TGTGCCAGCAGCCTTGGGACAGCCAGCACAGATACGCAGTATTTT
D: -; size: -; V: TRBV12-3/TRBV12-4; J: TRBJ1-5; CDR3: CASRRENQPQHF; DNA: TGTGCCAGTCGCAGGGAAAATCAGCCCCAGCATTTT
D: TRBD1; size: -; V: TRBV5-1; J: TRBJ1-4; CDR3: CASSLSVGQLFEGEKLFF; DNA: TGCGCCAGCAGCTTGAGTGTGGGACAGCTTTTCGAGGGTGAAAAACTGTTTTTT
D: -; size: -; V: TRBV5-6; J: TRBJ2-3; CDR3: CASSLTGPDTQYF; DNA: TGTGCCAGCAGCTTAACAGGGCCAGATACGCAGTATTTT
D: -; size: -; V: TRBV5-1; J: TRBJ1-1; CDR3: CASSTGNTEAFF; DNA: TGCGCCAGCAGCACAGGGAACACTGAAGCTTTCTTT
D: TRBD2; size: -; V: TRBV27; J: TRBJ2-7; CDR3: CASSSSGREYF; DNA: TGTGCCAGCAGTTCGTCAGGGAGGGAGTACTTC
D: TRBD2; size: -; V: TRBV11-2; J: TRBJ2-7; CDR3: CASSGPRGGRSYEQYF; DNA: TGTGCCAGCAGCGGACCTCGGGGGGGTCGTTCCTACGAGCAGTACTTC
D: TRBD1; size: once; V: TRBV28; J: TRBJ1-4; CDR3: CASWGQGALWTNEKLFF; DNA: TGTGCCAGTTGGGGACAGGGGGCTCTTTGGACTAATGAAAAACTGTTTTTT
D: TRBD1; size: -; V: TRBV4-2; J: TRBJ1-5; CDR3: CASSQGDSLSPQHF; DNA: TGTGCCAGCAGCCAAGGGGACAGCCTATCGCCCCAGCATTTT
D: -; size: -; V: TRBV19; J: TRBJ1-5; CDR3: CASSIGGIDQPQHF; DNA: TGTGCCAGTAGTATCGGAGGGATTGATCAGCCCCAGCATTTT
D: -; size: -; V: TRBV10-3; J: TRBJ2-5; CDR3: CAISQPGSKQETQYF; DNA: TGTGCCATCAGTCAACCGGGAAGTAAACAAGAGACCCAGTACTTC
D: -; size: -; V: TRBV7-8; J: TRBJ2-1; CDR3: CASSQPSQASSYNEQFF; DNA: TGTGCCAGCAGCCAACCATCTCAGGCAAGCTCCTACAATGAGCAGTTCTTC
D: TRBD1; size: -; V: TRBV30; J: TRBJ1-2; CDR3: CAWRAPGQLRGYTF; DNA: TGTGCCTGGAGAGCACCGGGACAGTTGCGTGGCTACACCTTC
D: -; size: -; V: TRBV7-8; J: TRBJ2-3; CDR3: CASSRIRVGTDTQYF; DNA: TGTGCCAGCAGCAGGATTCGGGTCGGCACAGATACGCAGTATTTT
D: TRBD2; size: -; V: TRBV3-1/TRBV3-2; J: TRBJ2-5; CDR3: CASSQVIRTSGRNPETQYF; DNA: TGTGCCAGCAGCCAAGTGATCCGGACTAGCGGGAGAAACCCAGAGACCCAGTACTTC
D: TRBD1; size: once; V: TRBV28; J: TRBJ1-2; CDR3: CASSLLLGQVVGYTF; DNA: TGTGCCAGCAGTCTACTTCTGGGACAGGTCGTTGGCTACACCTTC
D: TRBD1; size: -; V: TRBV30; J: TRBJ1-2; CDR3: CAWRTGGNGYTF; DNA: TGTGCCTGGCGGACAGGTGGGAATGGCTACACCTTC
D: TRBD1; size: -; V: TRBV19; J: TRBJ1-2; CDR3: CASEFRDSNYGYTF; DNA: TGTGCCAGCGAATTCAGGGACAGCAACTATGGCTACACCTTC
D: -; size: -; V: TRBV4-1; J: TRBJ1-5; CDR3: CASSQGRGFNQPQHF; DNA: TGCGCCAGCAGCCAAGGGCGGGGGTTTAATCAGCCCCAGCATTTT
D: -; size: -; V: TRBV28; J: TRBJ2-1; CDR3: CASSFNRDRDEQFF; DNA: TGTGCCAGCAGTTTTAACCGGGATCGGGATGAGCAGTTCTTC
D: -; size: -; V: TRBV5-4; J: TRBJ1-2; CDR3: CASSQGQSGLNYGYTF; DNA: TGTGCCAGCAGCCAAGGACAGTCGGGGCTTAACTATGGCTACACCTTC
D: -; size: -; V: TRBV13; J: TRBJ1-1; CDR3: CASSPGQLGVWDTEAFF; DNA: TGTGCCAGCAGCCCCGGACAGTTAGGGGTTTGGGACACTGAAGCTTTCTTT
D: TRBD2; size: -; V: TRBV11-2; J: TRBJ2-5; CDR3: CASSLGQTSGNQETQYF; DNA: TGTGCCAGCAGCTTAGGTCAAACTAGCGGGAACCAAGAGACCCAGTACTTC
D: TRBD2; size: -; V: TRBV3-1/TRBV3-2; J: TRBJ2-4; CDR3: CASSQLAGSKNIQYF; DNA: TGTGCCAGCAGCCAACTAGCGGGATCCAAAAACATTCAGTACTTC
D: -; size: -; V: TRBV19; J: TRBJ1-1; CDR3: CASSRLNTEAFF; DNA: TGTGCCAGTTCCAGATTGAACACTGAAGCTTTCTTT